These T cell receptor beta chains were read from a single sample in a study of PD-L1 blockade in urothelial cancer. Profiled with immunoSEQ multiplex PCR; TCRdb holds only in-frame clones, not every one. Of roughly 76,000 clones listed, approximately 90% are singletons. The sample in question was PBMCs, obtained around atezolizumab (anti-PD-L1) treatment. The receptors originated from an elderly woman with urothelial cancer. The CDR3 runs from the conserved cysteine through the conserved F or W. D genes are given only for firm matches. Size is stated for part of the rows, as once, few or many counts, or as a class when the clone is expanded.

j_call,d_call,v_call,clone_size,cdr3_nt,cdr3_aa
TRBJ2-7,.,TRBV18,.,TGTGCCAGCTCACCCAATAGCGTGGCCCACGGGGACGAGCAGTACTTC,CASSPNSVAHGDEQYF
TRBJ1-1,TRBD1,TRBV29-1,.,TGCAGCGTGAGACAGGGGGCCAGGAACACTGAAGCTTTCTTT,CSVRQGARNTEAFF
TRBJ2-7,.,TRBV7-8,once,TGTGCCAGCAGCTTAGGAGACAACTACGAGCAGTACTTC,CASSLGDNYEQYF
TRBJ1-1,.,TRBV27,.,TGTGCCAGCAGGCGAGATCCTTCGGACACTGAAGCTTTCTTT,CASRRDPSDTEAFF
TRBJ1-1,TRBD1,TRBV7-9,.,TGTGCCAGCAGCCGAACAGGGGGGGGGTCGAACACTGAAGCTTTCTTT,CASSRTGGGSNTEAFF
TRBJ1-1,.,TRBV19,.,TGTGCCAGTAGTATGTTCATGAACACTGAAGCTTTCTTT,CASSMFMNTEAFF
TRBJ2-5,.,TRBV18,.,TGTGCCAGCTCACCACCGGCTAGCGACATCCAAGAGACCCAGTACTTC,CASSPPASDIQETQYF
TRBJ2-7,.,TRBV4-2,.,TGTGCCAGCAGCCAAGATGGGGCGGATACCTACGAGCAGTACTTC,CASSQDGADTYEQYF
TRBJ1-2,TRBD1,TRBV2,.,TGTGCCAGCAGTCAGGGGGCGCTTGGCTACACCTTC,CASSQGALGYTF
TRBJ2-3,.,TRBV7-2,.,TGTGCCAGCAGCTTAACCTACCCAGGTACAGGGAGCACAGATACGCAGTATTTT,CASSLTYPGTGSTDTQYF
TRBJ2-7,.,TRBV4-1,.,TGCGCCAGCAGCCAAGATCGAGGGATGGAGCAGTACTTC,CASSQDRGMEQYF
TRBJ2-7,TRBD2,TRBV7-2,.,TGTGCCAGCAGCCCCGGACTAGCGGAGTACGAGCAGTACTTC,CASSPGLAEYEQYF
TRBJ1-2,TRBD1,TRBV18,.,TGTGCCAGCTCACCTGGGACAGACAACTATGGCTACACCTTC,CASSPGTDNYGYTF
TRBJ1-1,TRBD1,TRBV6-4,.,TGTGCCAGCAGGGCGGGACAGGGGGCGAGGGCTGAAGCTTTCTTT,CASRAGQGARAEAFF
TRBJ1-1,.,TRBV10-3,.,TGTGCCATCAGTAGAAATGGGGAGGAAGCTTTCTTT,CAISRNGEEAFF
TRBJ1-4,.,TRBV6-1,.,TGTGCCAGCAGCGTGAACGCCGGGGAAGGACTGTTTTTT,CASSVNAGEGLFF
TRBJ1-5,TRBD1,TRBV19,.,TGTGCCAGTAGTGTATCAGGGGGCGATAGCAATCAGCCCCAGCATTTT,CASSVSGGDSNQPQHF
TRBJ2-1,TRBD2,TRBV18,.,TGTGCCAGCTCACCACCGGCTAGCGGCTACAATGAGCAGTTCTTC,CASSPPASGYNEQFF
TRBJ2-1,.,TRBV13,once,TGTGCCAGCAGTCGGGACTCCACCGACAATGAGCAGTTCTTC,CASSRDSTDNEQFF
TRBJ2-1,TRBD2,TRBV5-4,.,TGTGCCAGCAGTTTAACCCCCCCTCGGACTAGCGGAAGCAATGAGCAGTTCTTC,CASSLTPPRTSGSNEQFF
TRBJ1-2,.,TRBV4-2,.,TGTGCCAGCAGCCAAGAGTTGAAATCGGGGGGGAGCTATGGCTACACCTTC,CASSQELKSGGSYGYTF
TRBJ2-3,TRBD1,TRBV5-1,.,TGCGCCAGCAGCTTGGTGACAGGGACGGGCACAGATACGCAGTATTTT,CASSLVTGTGTDTQYF
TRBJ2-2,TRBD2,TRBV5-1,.,TGCGCCAGCAGCTTGGCCCGCGGGAGCGCCGGGGAGCTGTTTTTT,CASSLARGSAGELFF
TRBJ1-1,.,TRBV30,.,TGTGCCTGGGGGGCCCCGCACGGCTGGAACACTGAAGCTTTCTTT,CAWGAPHGWNTEAFF
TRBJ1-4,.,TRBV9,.,TGTGCCAGCAGCGAGCGGGGGGGCATAAGTACTAATGAAAAACTGTTTTTT,CASSERGGISTNEKLFF
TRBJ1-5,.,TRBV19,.,TGTGCCAGTAGTATCTGGGCAGTGCCCCTGGAAGTGCCCCAGCATTTT,CASSIWAVPLEVPQHF
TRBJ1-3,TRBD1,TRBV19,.,TGTGCCAGCCAACAAGGGGGCGAAAACACCATATATTTT,CASQQGGENTIYF
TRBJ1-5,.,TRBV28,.,TGTGCCAGCAGACAGGGTTGGAGCAATCAGCCCCAGCATTTT,CASRQGWSNQPQHF
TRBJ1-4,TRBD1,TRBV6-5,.,TGTGCCAGCAGTTCTTCAGGGGGGTTAAGGGAAAAACTGTTTTTT,CASSSSGGLREKLFF
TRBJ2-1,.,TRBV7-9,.,TGTGCCAGCAGATCCTCACAGGGCCTCTACAATGAGCAGTTCTTC,CASRSSQGLYNEQFF
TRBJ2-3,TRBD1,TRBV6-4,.,TGTGCGTGCCGGCCGACAGGGGGCTTAACAGATACGCAGTATTTT,CACRPTGGLTDTQYF
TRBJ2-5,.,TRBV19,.,TGTGCCAGTAGTATCCCGGGGGTGGGGAAGACCCAGTACTTC,CASSIPGVGKTQYF
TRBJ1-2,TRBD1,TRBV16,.,TGTGCCAGCAGCCCAGACAGGGGGTATAGTGGCTACACCTTC,CASSPDRGYSGYTF
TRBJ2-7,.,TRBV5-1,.,TGCGCCAGCAGTTTTACGGTCTCCTACGAGCAGTACTTC,CASSFTVSYEQYF
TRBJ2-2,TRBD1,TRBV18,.,TGTGCCAGCTCAGCCCAGGGGGCGCATCGATCCGGGGAGCTGTTTTTT,CASSAQGAHRSGELFF
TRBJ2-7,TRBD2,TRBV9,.,TGTGCCAGCAGCGCTTACGGGACTAGCGTGTCCTACGAGCAGTACTTC,CASSAYGTSVSYEQYF
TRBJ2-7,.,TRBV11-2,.,TGTGCCAGCAGCCAGGGTCCCACTACCTACGAGCAGTACTTC,CASSQGPTTYEQYF
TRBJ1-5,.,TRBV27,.,TGTGCCAGCAGTTTTATCGACAGTGATAGCAATCAGCCCCAGCATTTT,CASSFIDSDSNQPQHF
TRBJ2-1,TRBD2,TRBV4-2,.,TGTGCCAGCAGCCAAGATGCTGGGACTAGCGGTGAGCAGTTCTTC,CASSQDAGTSGEQFF
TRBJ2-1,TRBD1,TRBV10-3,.,TGTGCCATCGGATCTGACAGGGGCAATGAGCAGTTCTTC,CAIGSDRGNEQFF
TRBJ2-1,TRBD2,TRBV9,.,TGTGCCAGCAGCCCCATAGCGGGAGTGGGTGAGCAGTTCTTC,CASSPIAGVGEQFF
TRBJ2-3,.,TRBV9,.,TGTGCCAGCAGCGTAGCTTACTGGGATACGCAGTATTTT,CASSVAYWDTQYF
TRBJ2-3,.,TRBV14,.,TGTGCCAGCAGCCAACTTAGGAGGGATACGCAGTATTTT,CASSQLRRDTQYF
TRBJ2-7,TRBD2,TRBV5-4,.,TGTGCCAGCAGCTTGGCGACTAGCGGGAGGGCCAACGAGCAGTACTTC,CASSLATSGRANEQYF
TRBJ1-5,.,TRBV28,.,TGTGCCAGCATCGCCCCGGCGGGTAGCCGCAATCAGCCCCAGCATTTT,CASIAPAGSRNQPQHF
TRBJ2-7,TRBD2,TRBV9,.,TGTGCCAGCAGCGTAGAAGCGGGAGCGGCCTACGAGCAGTACTTC,CASSVEAGAAYEQYF
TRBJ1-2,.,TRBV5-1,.,TGCGCCAGCAGCGTGAACAGGGAGTTACGCTATGGCTACACCTTC,CASSVNRELRYGYTF
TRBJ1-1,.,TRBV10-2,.,TGCGCCAGCAGTGACAGGGTGACACGCTACACTGAAGCTTTCTTT,CASSDRVTRYTEAFF